The following is a T cell receptor beta chain sequence with its context. This clonotype was recorded at least ten times. No cognate antigen has been identified for it. One base away there is no much larger clone; base qualities are not given. This sample was taken from a study of CD8+CD57+ T cells in acquired aplastic anemia (dated by TCRdb to 2016 to 2019). General notes on the study: On average, sorted CD4+ and CD8+ cells yielded around 3.4 ug of extracted DNA, with a range of about 0.18 to 30 ug. CD8+CD57+ expansion was defined as frequency above the mean frequency observed in healthy subjects.

General findings and caveats noted by the study authors: Roughly 29 CD8+ CDR3 sequences were found to be shared between patients and controls, but these sequences appeared to be highly expressed in patients and within the immunodominant clones of the patients. CD8+ Simpson's diversity did not differ significantly between patients and healthy controls (P=0.060).

From its cysteine to its phenylalanine, the CDR3 spans 13 amino acids. Kept here is only the CDR3 DNA, which spans 39 bases and is read in frame from base 1. CDR1 LNHDA and CDR2 SQIVND were looked up in the germline V gene (reference sequence). Clipping removes 9 bases from V and 9 bases from J, with 11 as the unmatched junction base count. TCR beta VDJ combination and CDR3 sequence profiling used genomic DNA as the template. An Illumina HiSeq 2000 was the platform used for TCR repertoire sequencing. On the authors' methods: TRBV/TRBJ rearrangement plots, CDR3 size and DJ length profiles, and Simpson's diversity index were used to evaluate the repertoires. The most abundant DNA sequence in the deep sequencing data was defined as the immunodominant clone. CDR3 amino acid sequences were screened for sharing across subjects and compared with published repertoires and the VDJdb database. TCRdb trimmed public reads at Q25 via fastp, called clones via MiXCR and kept in-frame beta chains. All rows with the same CDR3 protein become a single entry with the most common DNA and genes. The V and J calls reflect TCRdb's pipeline rather than the authors' work. The sample data list approximately 180,000 distinct CDR3 sequences, and less than 60% of these were observed just once. The ten largest clones take up 1.8% of the sample.

Flow cytometry had shown CD8+CD57+ cell expansion in the patients selected for sequencing. Every patient had a diagnosis of severe acquired aplastic anemia based on International Study of Aplastic Anemia and Agranulocytosis and Camitta criteria. No therapy had been received by the patients at the time of blood sampling. TCR repertoires of sorted CD4+ and CD8+ blood T cells from severe aplastic anemia patients and healthy subjects were deep-sequenced in the study. Patients were enrolled under clinicaltrials.gov protocols 00001620, 01623167, 00001397, 00071045, 00081523 and 00961064 in the USA. Ficoll-Paque density gradient centrifugation was used to isolate peripheral blood mononuclear cells. Before DNA extraction, CD4+ and CD8+ T cells were sorted with FACS or magnetic beads.

The sequence came from a human donor with aplastic anemia. Rearrangement joined TRBV19 to TRBJ2-4; 7 bases in the middle match TRBD1. Sample: sorted CD4+, CD8+, or CD8+CD57+ T cells (not recorded which) from PBMCs. The sequenced DNA is TGTGCCAGCGGGTGGGGACAGTCAAGCATTCAGTACTTC. Its protein is CASGWGQSSIQYF.